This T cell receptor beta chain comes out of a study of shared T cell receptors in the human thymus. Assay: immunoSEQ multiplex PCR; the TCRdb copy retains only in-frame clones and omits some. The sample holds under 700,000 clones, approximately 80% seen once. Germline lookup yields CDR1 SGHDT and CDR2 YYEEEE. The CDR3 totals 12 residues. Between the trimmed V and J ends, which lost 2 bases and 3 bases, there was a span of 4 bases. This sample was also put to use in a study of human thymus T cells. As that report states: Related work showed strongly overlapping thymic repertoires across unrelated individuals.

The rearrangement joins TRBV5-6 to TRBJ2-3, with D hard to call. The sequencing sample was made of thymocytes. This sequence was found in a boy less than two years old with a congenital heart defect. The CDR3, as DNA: TGTGCCAGCAGCTTCGGGACAGATACGCAGTATTTT. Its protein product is CASSFGTDTQYF.